The rows below give T cell receptor beta chains drawn from one sample of a study of blood T cell repertoires in COVID-19. Clones were sequenced by immunoSEQ multiplex PCR, and TCRdb holds only the in-frame ones, with some missing. The sample lists 200,000 to 250,000 clones; 85% to 90% were seen once. Sequencing was done on a sample of PBMCs or T cells enriched from blood (not recorded which). These receptors originate from a man in his thirties or forties who had been exposed to COVID-19. The CDR3 runs from the conserved cysteine through the conserved F or W. Fields, in order: clone size, V gene, J gene, D gene, CDR3 DNA, CDR3 protein. D genes are given only for firm matches. Size values are once, few and many counts, or a class for expanded clones, and some rows have none.

>.|TRBV18|TRBJ1-6|.
TGTGCCAGCTCACCACGCGAGGCGGGAAATAATTCACCCCTCCACTTT
CASSPREAGNNSPLHF
>.|TRBV30|TRBJ1-2|.
TGTGCCTGGAGTGCAGGTGATGTCTCCGGCTACACCTTC
CAWSAGDVSGYTF
>.|TRBV9|TRBJ1-4|.
TGTGCCAGCAGCGGCAGGGCAACTAATGAAAAACTGTTTTTT
CASSGRATNEKLFF
>.|TRBV5-1|TRBJ2-1|.
TGCGCCAGCAGCTCCGAATATAGCGGAAATGAGCAGTTCTTC
CASSSEYSGNEQFF
>many|TRBV2|TRBJ2-3|TRBD1
TGTGCCAGCAGCCTATTAACAGGGGACGATACGCAGTATTTT
CASSLLTGDDTQYF
>.|TRBV9|TRBJ2-3|.
TGTGCCAGCAGCGTAGGGGACACGGACACAGATACGCAGTATTTT
CASSVGDTDTDTQYF
>once|TRBV12-3/TRBV12-4|TRBJ1-2|.
TGTGCCAGCAGTTTAATACCCGAGTATGGCTACACCTTC
CASSLIPEYGYTF
>.|TRBV11-3|TRBJ2-1|.
TGTGCCAGCAGTAAAACCCGAGGGGGTGGGGAGCAGTTCTTC
CASSKTRGGGEQFF
>once|TRBV5-4|TRBJ2-1|TRBD2
TGTGCCAGCAGCTTGGGACGTAGCGGGGGTGATGAGCAGTTCTTC
CASSLGRSGGDEQFF
>few|TRBV5-1|TRBJ1-2|TRBD1
TGCGCCAGCAGCTTGGACCCCACAGGGGCCGAGGGTGGCTACACCTTC
CASSLDPTGAEGGYTF
>.|TRBV5-1|TRBJ2-1|.
TGCGCCAGCAGCTTGGTCTCAGACAATGAGCAGTTCTTC
CASSLVSDNEQFF
>.|TRBV19|TRBJ1-2|TRBD1
TGTGCCAGTAGTACTCGTATTAGACAGGGGGATATCGGCTACACCTTC
CASSTRIRQGDIGYTF
>.|TRBV19|TRBJ2-7|TRBD2
TGTGCCAGTACCGCGGGACTAGCGGGGGAACCACCCCACTACGAGCAGTACTTC
CASTAGLAGEPPHYEQYF
>.|TRBV29-1|TRBJ2-3|TRBD1
TGCAGCGTTCGAACCCGGGACAGGGACCTATCCCCCACAGATACGCAGTATTTT
CSVRTRDRDLSPTDTQYF
>.|TRBV19|TRBJ2-5|.
TGTGCCAGCCGGCCCACAAGGGGCCAAGAGACCCAGTACTTC
CASRPTRGQETQYF
>few|TRBV18|TRBJ1-1|.
TGTGCCAGCTCCCCCAGGGGTGGTGAAGCTTTCTTT
CASSPRGGEAFF
>.|TRBV7-9|TRBJ1-2|.
TGTGCCAGCAGCGTTCGAGGGGACTCCTATGGCTACACCTTC
CASSVRGDSYGYTF
>.|TRBV6-5|TRBJ2-7|TRBD1
TGTGCCAGCAGTCGCGACAGGGGCGCGGCGCAGTACTTC
CASSRDRGAAQYF
>.|TRBV5-6|TRBJ2-3|.
TGTGCCAGCAGCATAATCCAGGGTGGGACAGATACGCAGTATTTT
CASSIIQGGTDTQYF
>.|TRBV4-1|TRBJ2-5|.
TGCGCCAGCAGCCAACACTACACAGGGTTCAAGTACTTC
CASSQHYTGFKYF
>.|TRBV19|TRBJ1-5|TRBD1
TGTGCCAGTAGTGAACAGGGGGCGGGCCAGCCCCAGCATTTT
CASSEQGAGQPQHF
>.|TRBV27|TRBJ2-7|TRBD1
TGTGCCAGCAGTTTAGGGACAGGGGCGGATACGTACGAGCAGTACTTC
CASSLGTGADTYEQYF
>many|TRBV7-6|TRBJ2-1|TRBD2
TGTGCCAGCAGCTTAGCGGGTTTCGCGGGGGGCCCTACCTACAATGAGCAGTTCTTC
CASSLAGFAGGPTYNEQFF
>.|TRBV5-4|TRBJ1-1|.
TGTGCCAGCAGCCCTACAGTAATGAACACTGAAGCTTTCTTT
CASSPTVMNTEAFF
>few|TRBV15|TRBJ1-5|.
TGTGCCACCAGCAGTAATAATCAGCCCCAGCATTTT
CATSSNNQPQHF
>.|TRBV3-1/TRBV3-2|TRBJ2-1|.
TGTGCCAGCAGCCAAGGCTATTACAATGAGCAGTTCTTC
CASSQGYYNEQFF
>.|TRBV25-1|TRBJ2-3|.
TGTGCCAGCAGTGAAGGGATTCGGTCAGGGTCAAAAGATACGCAGTATTTT
CASSEGIRSGSKDTQYF
>.|TRBV10-3|TRBJ1-6|.
TGTGCCATCAGTGAGTACGAGGAGCAACCCCTCCACTTT
CAISEYEEQPLHF
>once|TRBV5-1|TRBJ2-5|.
TGCGCCAGCAGCCCCCTACGGGACATCGAAGAGACCCAGTACTTC
CASSPLRDIEETQYF
>.|TRBV4-1|TRBJ1-2|.
TGCGCCAGCAGCCAAGATTATCTCCAACTCTATGGCTACACCTTC
CASSQDYLQLYGYTF
>.|TRBV4-1|TRBJ2-7|TRBD2
TGCGCCAGCAGCCAAGGGACTAGCGGGAGAATATACGAGCAGTACTTC
CASSQGTSGRIYEQYF
>.|TRBV6-5|TRBJ2-3|TRBD2
TGTGCCAGCACGCGGGGGGCAACAGATACGCAGTATTTT
CASTRGATDTQYF
>.|TRBV6-1|TRBJ2-7|TRBD1
TGTGCCAGCAGTGAAGCGGGGGACAGGGGGTTCTACGAGCAGTACTTC
CASSEAGDRGFYEQYF
>.|TRBV3-1/TRBV3-2|TRBJ1-3|.
TGTGCCAGCAGCCGGCAGACAAACTCTGGAAACACCATATATTTT
CASSRQTNSGNTIYF
>.|TRBV5-4|TRBJ2-3|TRBD2
TGTGCCAGCACCCCCCCCCGGGTACTAGCGGGGGGGCCTCATACGCAGTATTTT
CASTPPRVLAGGPHTQYF
>.|TRBV7-9|TRBJ2-5|.
TGTGCCAGCAGCTTACCCGGTGGGCGGGGGCTCCAAGAGACCCAGTACTTC
CASSLPGGRGLQETQYF
>.|TRBV5-1|TRBJ1-1|TRBD1
TGCGCCAGCAGCACCCGACAGGGTGGCACTGAAGCTTTCTTT
CASSTRQGGTEAFF
>.|TRBV29-1|TRBJ2-2|.
TGCAGCGTCGGGAGAGCGGCCGTTAACACCGGGGAGCTGTTTTTT
CSVGRAAVNTGELFF
>.|TRBV15|TRBJ1-2|.
TGTGCCACCACCTCTAACAGGGCTGGGGGCTACACCTTC
CATTSNRAGGYTF
>.|TRBV4-1|TRBJ1-1|.
TGCGCCAGCAGCCTCCAGGGTAACACTGAAGCTTTCTTT
CASSLQGNTEAFF
>.|TRBV7-8|TRBJ1-5|.
TGTGCCAGCAGCTTAGAACCGGGCCGGAGGAGCAATCAGCCCCAGCATTTT
CASSLEPGRRSNQPQHF
>.|TRBV3-1/TRBV3-2|TRBJ1-1|TRBD1
TGTGCCAGCAGCCCGTCCGGGACAGGGGGCATGAACACTGAAGCTTTCTTT
CASSPSGTGGMNTEAFF